This TCR beta chain derives from a study of blood T cell repertoires in COVID-19. Assignment of participants to cohorts was predicated upon participant-reported clinical history. Exposed study participants had met a COVID-19 case within 2 weeks before entry. Clones were read by immunoSEQ multiplex PCR, and TCRdb kept only the in-frame ones, dropping some. Among 150,000 to 200,000 clones listed, roughly 84% were seen once. Trimming cost V 5 bases and J 4 bases; bases outside gene matches: 6. The germline gives CDR1 SGHTA, CDR2 FQGNSA. CDR3 length: 14 amino acids. The receptor was isolated from a man between 65 and 85 years old who had been exposed to COVID-19. The chain is built from TRBV7-2 and TRBJ2-5; 8 nucleotides match TRBD2. The specimen sequenced was PBMCs or T cells enriched from blood (not recorded which). CDR3 sequence reads: CASSQGLAPETQYF. CDR3 DNA sequence: TGTGCCAGCAGCCAAGGACTAGCTCCAGAGACCCAGTACTTC.